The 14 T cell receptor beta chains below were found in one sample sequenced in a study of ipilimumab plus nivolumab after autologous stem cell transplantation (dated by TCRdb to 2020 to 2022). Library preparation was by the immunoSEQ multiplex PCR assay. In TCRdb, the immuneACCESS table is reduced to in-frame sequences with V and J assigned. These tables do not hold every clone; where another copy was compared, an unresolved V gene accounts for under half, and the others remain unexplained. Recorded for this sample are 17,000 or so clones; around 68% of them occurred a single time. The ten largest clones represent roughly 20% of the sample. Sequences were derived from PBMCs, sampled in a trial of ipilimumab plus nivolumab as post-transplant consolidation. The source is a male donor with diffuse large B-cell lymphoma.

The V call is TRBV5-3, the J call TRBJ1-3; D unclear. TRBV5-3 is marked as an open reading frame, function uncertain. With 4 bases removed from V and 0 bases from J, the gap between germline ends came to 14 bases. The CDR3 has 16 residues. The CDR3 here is CARSHWRRSSGNTIYF. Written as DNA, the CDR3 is TGTGCCAGAAGCCACTGGCGCAGGAGCTCTGGAAACACCATATATTTT.

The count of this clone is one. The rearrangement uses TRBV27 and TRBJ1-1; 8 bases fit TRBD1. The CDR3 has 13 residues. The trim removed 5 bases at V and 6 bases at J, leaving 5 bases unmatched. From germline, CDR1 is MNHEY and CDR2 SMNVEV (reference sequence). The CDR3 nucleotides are TGTGCCAGCAGTGGACAGGGAGTATCTGAAGCTTTCTTT. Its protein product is CASSGQGVSEAFF.

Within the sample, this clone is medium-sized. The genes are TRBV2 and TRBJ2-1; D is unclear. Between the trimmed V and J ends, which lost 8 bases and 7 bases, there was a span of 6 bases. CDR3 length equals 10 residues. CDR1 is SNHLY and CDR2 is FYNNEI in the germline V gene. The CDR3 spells CASDGNEQFF. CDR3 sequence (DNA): TGTGCCAGCGATGGGAATGAGCAGTTCTTC.

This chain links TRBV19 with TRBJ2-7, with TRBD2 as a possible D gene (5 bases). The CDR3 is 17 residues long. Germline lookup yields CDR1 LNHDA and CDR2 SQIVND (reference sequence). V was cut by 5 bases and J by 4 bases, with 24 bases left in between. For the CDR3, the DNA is TGTGCCAGTAGTGCGTATAAGAACCTCCCCGGGGATTACGAGCAGTACTTC. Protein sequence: CASSAYKNLPGDYEQYF.

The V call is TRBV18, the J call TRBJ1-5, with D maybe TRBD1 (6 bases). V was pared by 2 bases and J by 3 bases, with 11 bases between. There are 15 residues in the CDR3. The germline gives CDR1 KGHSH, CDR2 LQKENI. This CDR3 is CASSPGGGNNQPQHF. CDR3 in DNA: TGTGCCAGCTCACCAGGGGGGGGCAACAATCAGCCCCAGCATTTT.

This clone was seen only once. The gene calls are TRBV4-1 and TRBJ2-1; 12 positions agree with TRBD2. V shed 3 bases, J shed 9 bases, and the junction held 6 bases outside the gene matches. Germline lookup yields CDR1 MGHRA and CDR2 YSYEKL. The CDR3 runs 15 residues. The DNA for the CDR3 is TGCGCCAGCAGCCAGGGACTAGCGGGTAAGGGTGAGCAGTTCTTC. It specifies CASSQGLAGKGEQFF.

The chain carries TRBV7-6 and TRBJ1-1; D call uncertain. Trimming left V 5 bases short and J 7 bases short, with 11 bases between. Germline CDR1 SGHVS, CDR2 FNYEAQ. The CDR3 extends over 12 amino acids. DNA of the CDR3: TGTGCCAGCAGCCCTCGAAATAATGAAGCTTTCTTT. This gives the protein CASSPRNNEAFF.

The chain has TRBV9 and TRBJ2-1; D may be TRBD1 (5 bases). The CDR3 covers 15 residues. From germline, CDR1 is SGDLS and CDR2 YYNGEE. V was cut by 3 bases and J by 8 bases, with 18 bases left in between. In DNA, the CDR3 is TGTGCCAGCAGCGAGGACATATCCCCGAACGATGAGCAGTTCTTC. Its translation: CASSEDISPNDEQFF.

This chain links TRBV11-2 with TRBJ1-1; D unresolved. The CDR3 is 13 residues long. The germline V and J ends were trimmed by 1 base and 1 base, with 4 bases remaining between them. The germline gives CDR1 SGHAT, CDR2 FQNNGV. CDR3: CASSLAGNTEAFF. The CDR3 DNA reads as TGTGCCAGCAGCTTAGCCGGGAACACTGAAGCTTTCTTT.

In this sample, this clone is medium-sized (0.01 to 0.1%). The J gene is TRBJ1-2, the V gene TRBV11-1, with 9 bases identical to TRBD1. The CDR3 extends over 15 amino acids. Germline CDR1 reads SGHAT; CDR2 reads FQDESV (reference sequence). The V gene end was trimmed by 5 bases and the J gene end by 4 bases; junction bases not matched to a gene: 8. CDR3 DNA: TGTGCCAGCAGCCCGGGACAGGGCGAATTCTATGGCTACACCTTC. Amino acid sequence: CASSPGQGEFYGYTF.

The CDR3 loop reads CAWSIRSEKLFF. CDR3 coding DNA: TGTGCCTGGAGTATCCGGAGTGAAAAACTGTTTTTT. This rearrangement joins TRBV30 to TRBJ1-4; D remains ambiguous. With 2 bases removed from V and 7 bases from J, the gap between germline ends came to 8 bases. Germline CDR1 and CDR2: GTSNPN and SVGIG (reference sequence). CDR3 length: 12 amino acids.

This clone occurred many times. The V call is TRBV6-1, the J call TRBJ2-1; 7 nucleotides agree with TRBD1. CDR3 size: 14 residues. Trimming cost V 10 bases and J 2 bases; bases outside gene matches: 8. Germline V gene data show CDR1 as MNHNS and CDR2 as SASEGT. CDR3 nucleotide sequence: TGTGCCACTCAGGGGGACCCCACCTACAATGAGCAGTTCTTC. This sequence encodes CATQGDPTYNEQFF.

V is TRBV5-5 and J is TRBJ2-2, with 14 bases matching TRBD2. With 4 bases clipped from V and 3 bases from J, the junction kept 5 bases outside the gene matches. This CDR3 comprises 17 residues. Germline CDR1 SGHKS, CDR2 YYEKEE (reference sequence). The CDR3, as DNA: TGTGCCAGCAGCCCCGGACTAGCGGGAGGTTACACCGGGGAGCTGTTTTTT. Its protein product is CASSPGLAGGYTGELFF.

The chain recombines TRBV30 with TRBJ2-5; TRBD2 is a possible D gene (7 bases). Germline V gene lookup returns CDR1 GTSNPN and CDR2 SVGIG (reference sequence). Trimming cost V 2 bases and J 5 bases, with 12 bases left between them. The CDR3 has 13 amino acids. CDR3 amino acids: CAWSLGGAETQYF. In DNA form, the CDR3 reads TGTGCCTGGAGTCTTGGGGGGGCCGAGACCCAGTACTTC.